This T cell receptor (beta chain) is from a study of T cells in localized non-small cell lung cancer. V gave up 6 bases and J gave up 0 bases, with 12 bases separating them. Germline V gene data show CDR1 as SGHRS and CDR2 as YFSETQ. The CDR3 is 14 amino acids. Profiling relied on immunoSEQ multiplex PCR, and the TCRdb table lists in-frame clones only, not all of them. The table has more than 50,000 clones, around 86% seen once. The material was peripheral blood, obtained before any cancer treatment. The rearrangement uses TRBV5-1 and TRBJ1-1; a possible D gene is TRBD1 (5 bases). This clonotype originated in a female donor at least 60 years old with stage II squamous cell lung carcinoma. Written as DNA, the CDR3 is TGCGCCAGCACTGGTGGGGGATTGAACACTGAAGCTTTCTTT. Translation gives CASTGGGLNTEAFF.